The present T cell receptor (beta chain) was sequenced within a study of graft-versus-host responses after intestinal transplantation (dated by TCRdb to the early 2020s). In the study overall: The transplants that recipients got were multivisceral, liver-intestinal, or isolated intestinal. Every recipient was given anti-thymocyte globulin induction, then maintenance tacrolimus and steroids for around three years. Graft-versus-host and host-versus-graft alloreactive T cell clones were tracked in the graft, circulation and bone marrow after intestinal transplantation using bulk TCR-beta CDR3 sequencing. Alloreactive clones were identified by sequencing pre-transplant mixed lymphocyte reaction products and comparing these products with unstimulated pre-transplant donor and recipient T cells. Of the roughly 25 intestinal transplant recipients enrolled in the cohort, one of whom was a retransplant, a few patients without pretransplant specimens were excluded. A peak of at least 4% donor T cells among recipient peripheral blood mononuclear cells was the definition used for donor T cell macrochimerism. Rather than going through the commercial service, samples from a few later patients were sequenced in-house on an Illumina MiSeq and processed with MiXCR.

Library construction relied on the immunoSEQ multiplex PCR assay. Adaptive Biotechnologies carried out high-throughput TCR-beta CDR3 sequencing of genomic DNA for most patients. The authors' analysis ran thus. TCR sequencing data were retrieved from Adaptive's ImmunoSEQ software for roughly 20 patients, whereas a few other patients were processed with MiXCR and VDJtools. CDR3 nucleotide sequences shared between donor and recipient were removed because the origin of such sequences could not be assigned. At least 2-fold expansion over unstimulated cells and a minimum CFSE-low frequency of 0.002% (template counts) or 0.001% (read counts) were required for clones to be classified as alloreactive. Clones were considered mappable if detected in sequenced pre-transplant spleen, lymph node, or MLR CFSE-low populations of the donor or recipient. Cumulative frequency of alloreactive clones was calculated as a percentage of all sequences weighted by copy number. The immuneACCESS repertoire file appears here via TCRdb, limited to in-frame rearrangements. These files lack a portion of the clones; in checked studies, under half of the deficit traces to unresolved V genes, and the cause of the others is not known. The DNA was the basis for D and trimming; V, J and clone size are from that table. The sample table contains roughly 40,000 clones; only one count was recorded for over 90% of them. The ten largest clonotypes hold around 3.6% of the sample.

What the research found in general, with its limitations: GvH clones were detected in recipient bone marrow, and some of these GvH clones were observed earlier in ileal mucosa or blood, consistent with an intestinal mucosal origin. The conclusions were limited by the relatively low number and heterogeneity of the intestinal transplant patients. In patients with donor T cell macrochimerism, the allografts had high GvH to HvG T cell clonal ratios. Peak levels of circulating GvH clones were associated with declines in HvG clones early after transplant.

V loses 2 bases of germline sequence and J loses 7 bases, and the interval between the two ends is 11 bases. Taken from cysteine to phenylalanine, the CDR3 has 13 residues. The sequence is cut down to CDR3 DNA, 39 bases in frame from base 1. For CDR1 and CDR2, the germline V gene (reference sequence) lists MNHNY and SVGAGI. A note on this clone: Its antigen is unknown. No clone much larger than this one lies a single base away; base qualities are absent.

Blood samples were collected up to 4 times in the first month after transplant and then at least monthly when available. This TCR was sampled from a human patient who received an intestinal transplant, so some T cells may come from the graft donor. The sample was PBMCs, taken around 720 days after intestinal transplantation. The V and J segments used are TRBV6-6 and TRBJ1-2; there is no confident call for the D gene. The sequenced DNA: TGTGCCAGCAGTTACAGGGAAGGTGGTGGCTACACCTTC. Its amino acids are CASSYREGGGYTF.